This T cell receptor (beta chain) is drawn from a study of T cells after yellow fever vaccination. Study summary: Some fractions had low cell numbers, and these were prepared with SMART-Seq v4 Ultra Low Input.

Study-wide results and caveats: Reappearance after the booster was observed for most primary-vaccination clones (96% CD4, over 70% CD8). Sorted repertoires could include abundant contaminating clonotypes from bulk cells.

Germline V CDR1 and CDR2: DFQATT, SNEGSKA (reference sequence). The germline V and J ends were trimmed by 3 bases and 4 bases, with 18 bases remaining between them. The CDR3 length is 16 residues. It was through 5'RACE template switching that TCR cDNA was made, with a universal primer site and UMIs added. MiXCR, applied by TCRdb to the 5' RACE reads, yields one record per CDR3 protein. The sample includes 250,000 to 400,000 distinct CDR3 sequences, roughly 3.9% seen only once; the top ten take 20% to 25%. This clonotype was seen more than once but under ten times. The antigen is undetermined. The gene calls are TRBV20-1 and TRBJ1-4; D is perhaps TRBD1 (5 bases). The TCR was taken from a man aged 18 to 30 who received the YFV17D yellow fever vaccine. The input for sequencing was PBMCs, taken 5 days after the yellow fever booster vaccination. CDR3 sequence: CSARGQGGRGNEKLFF. In DNA form, the CDR3 reads TGCAGTGCTAGGGGCCAAGGAGGGAGGGGTAATGAAAAACTGTTTTTT.